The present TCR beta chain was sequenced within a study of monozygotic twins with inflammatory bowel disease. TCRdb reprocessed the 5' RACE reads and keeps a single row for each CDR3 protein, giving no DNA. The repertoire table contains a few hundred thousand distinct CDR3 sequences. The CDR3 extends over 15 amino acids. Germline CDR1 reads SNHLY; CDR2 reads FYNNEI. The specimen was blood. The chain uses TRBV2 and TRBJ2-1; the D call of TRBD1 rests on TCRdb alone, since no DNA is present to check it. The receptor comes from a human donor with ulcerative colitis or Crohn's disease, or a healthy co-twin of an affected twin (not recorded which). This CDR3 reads CASSEGQLPYNEQFF.